These 26 T cell receptor beta chains came from one sample sequenced in a study of TIL therapy for anti-PD-1-resistant metastatic lung cancer (dated by TCRdb to the early 2020s). Per the publication, the time point label means: pre-treatment sample, taken before nivolumab and TIL therapy. Baseline tumor samples were excised metastases, mostly pleural nodules or supraclavicular lymph nodes, from the same resection used to grow TIL. The immunoSEQ v3 hsTCRB kit was used to amplify TCR beta CDR3 regions from genomic DNA through bias-controlled multiplex PCR. Here the immuneACCESS table is served through TCRdb, limited to in-frame sequences with V and J called. Missing clones are a known gap in these copies; in checked studies unresolved V genes cover under half, and the rest lacks a known reason. For this sample the table gives 50,000 or so clones, of which around 64% were detected only once. The ten largest clones represent roughly 6% of the sample.

Sequencing used tumor tissue, obtained at baseline. The receptors come from a person aged 25-85 years with non-small cell lung cancer.

The chain uses TRBV11-2 and TRBJ1-4; TRBD1 matches 8 bases. Germline lookup yields CDR1 SGHAT and CDR2 FQNNGV. The CDR3 covers 15 residues. The J segment lost 7 bases and the V segment lost 2 bases, leaving 6 bases of the junction unmatched. The CDR3 nucleotides are TGTGCCAGCAGCTTATTGGACAGGGAGGTTGAAAAACTGTTTTTT. The encoded protein is CASSLLDREVEKLFF.

The V call is TRBV6-9, the J call TRBJ1-5; TRBD1 agrees at 8 bases. CDR3 length: 16 residues. V lost 2 bases and J lost 7; bases outside the gene matches: 10. From germline, CDR1 is MNHGY and CDR2 SVAAGI. The CDR3 DNA follows: TGTGCCAGCAGTTATCGGCCAGGGGGCTGGAGACAGCCCCAGCATTTT. Protein: CASSYRPGGWRQPQHF.

The chain is built from TRBV6-5 and TRBJ2-1; D is undetermined. The CDR3 sequence is 13 residues long. Germline CDR1 reads MNHEY; CDR2 reads SVGAGI. V was clipped by 3 bases and J by 7 bases, with 10 bases between them. The CDR3 loop reads CASSYGVRNEQFF. CDR3 nucleotides: TGTGCCAGCAGTTATGGGGTGAGAAATGAGCAGTTCTTC.

This chain uses TRBV11-2 with TRBJ2-1; D not resolved. Germline CDR1 is SGHAT and CDR2 is FQNNGV. The ends were cut back, 0 bases at V and 8 bases at J, with 11 bases in the middle. The CDR3 consists of 14 residues. DNA for the CDR3: TGTGCCAGCAGCTTAGATCTACGTCTACATGAGCAGTTCTTC. Translating it yields CASSLDLRLHEQFF.

This clone has just one count. The chain joins TRBV6-6 to TRBJ2-3; D may be TRBD1 (7 bases). Trimming took off 10 bases at V and 6 bases at J, with 14 bases between the two ends. The CDR3 is 12 amino acids. Per germline, CDR1 MNHNY and CDR2 SVGAGI (reference sequence). The chain's CDR3 is CATEEGADTQYF. The CDR3 coding sequence is TGTGCCACCGAGGAGGGGGCTGATACGCAGTATTTT.

V and J are TRBV6-5 and TRBJ1-2; possibly TRBD1 for D (5 bases). In germline, CDR1 is MNHEY, CDR2 SVGAGI. This CDR3 region has 15 residues. Between the trimmed V and J ends, which lost 6 bases and 0 bases, there was a span of 14 bases. CDR3 coding DNA: TGTGCCAGCAGAACCGGGACGCAAACTAACTATGGCTACACCTTC. It yields the protein CASRTGTQTNYGYTF.

A single count supports this clone. The chain carries TRBV7-2 and TRBJ2-1, with 10 bases matching TRBD2. With 2 bases clipped from V and 10 bases from J, the junction kept 5 bases outside the gene matches. The CDR3 consists of 14 residues. The germline CDR1 and CDR2 sequences are SGHTA and FQGNSA. The CDR3: CASSLRTSGIEQFF. The CDR3, as DNA: TGTGCCAGCAGCTTAAGGACTAGCGGAATAGAGCAGTTCTTC.

J is TRBJ2-1 and V is TRBV29-1; D unclear. Germline-derived CDR1 and CDR2 are SQVTM and ANQGSEA. Trimming removed 2 bases from V and 8 bases from J, with 1 base in between. The CDR3 is made up of 9 amino acids. The CDR3 DNA sequence: TGCAGCGTTGAACATGAGCAGTTCTTC. Protein sequence: CSVEHEQFF.

This clone was found once. The chain joins TRBV5-4 to TRBJ2-1, with TRBD1 matching over 8 bases. The CDR3 has 15 residues. The ends lost 2 bases at V and 6 bases at J; junction bases unmatched: 7. The V gene's germline CDR1 is SGHNT and CDR2 YYREEE (reference sequence). The CDR3 region is CASSLEDRVINEQFF. The CDR3 region has the DNA TGTGCCAGCAGCTTAGAGGACAGGGTAATCAATGAGCAGTTCTTC.

This clone was observed a few times. The CDR3 reads CSARWVDTQYF. In DNA, the CDR3 is TGCAGTGCTAGATGGGTAGATACGCAGTATTTT. The V gene is TRBV20-1, the J gene TRBJ2-3, with unresolved D. This CDR3 contains 11 residues. Germline values: CDR1 DFQATT, CDR2 SNEGSKA (reference sequence). Trimming shortened V by 2 bases and J by 5 bases, and 5 bases separated the two germline ends.

The V and J genes are TRBV2 and TRBJ1-2; no reliable D call. The ends were cut back, 3 bases at V and 4 bases at J, with 15 bases in the middle. Germline assignment: CDR1 SNHLY and CDR2 FYNNEI. The CDR3 totals 15 residues. This CDR3 reads CASSDWISWGYGYTF. In DNA form, the CDR3 reads TGTGCCAGCAGTGATTGGATCTCCTGGGGCTATGGCTACACCTTC.

The chain joins TRBV11-2 to TRBJ1-4; 7 nucleotides agree with TRBD1. The length of the CDR3 is 15 residues. CDR1 SGHAT and CDR2 FQNNGV come from the germline V gene. V was pared by 5 bases and J by 4 bases, with 7 bases of the junction left unmatched. CDR3 sequence reads: CASSTPGGLNEKLFF. In nucleotides, the CDR3 is TGTGCCAGCAGCACCCCAGGGGGGCTTAATGAAAAACTGTTTTTT.

V gene TRBV7-8 combines with J gene TRBJ1-1; no clear D. V dropped 5 bases and J dropped 0 bases, with 10 bases sitting between them. The CDR3 has 14 amino acids. Germline assignment: CDR1 SGHVS and CDR2 FQNEAQ. The CDR3 sequence: CASSPISVNTEAFF. CDR3 nucleotide sequence: TGTGCCAGCAGCCCCATATCAGTGAACACTGAAGCTTTCTTT. Using reference TRBV7-8 and TRBJ1-1 for the parts outside the CDR3, the full variable domain is GAGVSQSPRYKVAKRGQDVALRCDPISGHVSLFWYQQALGQGPEFLTYFQNEAQLDKSGLPSDRFFAERPEGSVSTLKIQRTQQEDSAVYLCASSPISVNTEAFFGQGTRLTVV.

The chain links TRBV7-2 to TRBJ2-5; D unclear. Trimming took 1 base from V and 4 from J, leaving 19 bases between them. Germline CDR1 reads SGHTA; CDR2 reads FQGNSA. This CDR3 region has 17 residues. CDR3 sequence (DNA): TGTGCCAGCAGCTTAGGATTGGGTTGGGCAGAGGCAGAGACCCAGTACTTC. Translation: CASSLGLGWAEAETQYF. Variable domain in full (rest from reference TRBV7-2 and TRBJ2-5): GAGVSQSPSNKVTEKGKDVELRCDPISGHTALYWYRQSLGQGLEFLIYFQGNSAPDKSGLPSDRFSAERTGGSVSTLTIQRTQQEDSAVYLCASSLGLGWAEAETQYFGPGTRLLVL.

The chain carries TRBV5-1 and TRBJ1-1; D is unresolved. V was clipped by 4 bases and J by 5 bases, with 12 bases between them. The CDR3 has 13 amino acids. Germline V gene sequence: CDR1 SGHRS, CDR2 YFSETQ. This chain's CDR3 is CASSGAGRTEAFF. In DNA, the CDR3 is TGCGCCAGCAGCGGAGCAGGTCGGACTGAAGCTTTCTTT.

V gene TRBV5-6 combines with J gene TRBJ2-2; maybe TRBD1 (5 bases). The ends were cut back, 3 bases at V and 0 bases at J, with 15 bases in the middle. The CDR3 consists of 17 residues. The germline V gene encodes CDR1 SGHDT and CDR2 YYEEEE. Here the CDR3 reads CASSWLGRTPNTGELFF. In DNA form, the CDR3 reads TGTGCCAGCAGCTGGTTGGGGCGGACACCGAACACCGGGGAGCTGTTTTTT.

This clone has just a few counts. The genes are TRBV5-1 and TRBJ2-3; 7 bases align to TRBD2. The J segment lost 3 bases and the V segment lost 3 bases, leaving 10 bases of the junction unmatched. The CDR3 totals 16 residues. Germline CDR1 is SGHRS and CDR2 is YFSETQ. The CDR3 here is CASSYHSAGDTDTQYF. In DNA form, the CDR3 reads TGCGCCAGCAGCTACCATAGCGCGGGAGATACAGATACGCAGTATTTT.

This clone was observed a few times. The chain links TRBV6-5 to TRBJ2-7; the D gene is possibly TRBD1 (5 bases). Germline CDR1 is MNHEY and CDR2 is SVGAGI. The CDR3 runs 14 residues. Trimming shortened V by 2 bases and J by 2 bases, and 10 bases separated the two germline ends. In nucleotides, the CDR3 is TGTGCCAGCAGTTACCAGGACACGACCTACGAGCAGTACTTC. The encoded protein is CASSYQDTTYEQYF.

V and J are TRBV9 and TRBJ2-7; TRBD1 agrees at 10 bases. The CDR3 contains 16 residues. V was clipped by 0 bases and J by 1 base; unmatched bases: 4. CDR1 and CDR2 (germline): SGDLS, YYNGEE. The CDR3 loop is CASSVGSGQGSYEQYF. The DNA for the CDR3 is TGTGCCAGCAGCGTAGGGTCGGGACAGGGGTCCTACGAGCAGTACTTC. Full variable domain (remainder filled in from reference TRBV9 and TRBJ2-7): DSGVTQTPKHLITATGQRVTLRCSPRSGDLSVYWYQQSLDQGLQFLIQYYNGEERAKGNILERFSAQQFPDLHSELNLSSLELGDSALYFCASSVGSGQGSYEQYFGPGTRLTVT.

This clone turned up a few times. This chain links TRBV14 with TRBJ1-3; D not certain. Germline CDR1 is SGHDN and CDR2 is FVKESK. The CDR3 sequence is 14 residues long. Trimming removed 4 bases from V and 3 bases from J, with 10 bases in between. CDR3 residues: CASSPRALGNTIYF. As DNA, the CDR3 is TGTGCCAGCAGCCCTCGGGCACTTGGAAACACCATATATTTT. The complete variable domain, with remaining parts taken from reference TRBV14 and TRBJ1-3, reads EAGVTQFPSHSVIEKGQTVTLRCDPISGHDNLYWYRRVMGKEIKFLLHFVKESKQDESGMPNNRFLAERTGGTYSTLKVQPAELEDSGVYFCASSPRALGNTIYFGEGSWLTVV.

The V and J genes are TRBV21-1 and TRBJ1-2; no check of the table's D call, TRBD1, against the DNA was made. TRBV21-1 counts as a pseudogene. The CDR3 runs to 17 residues. CDR3 nucleotides: TGTGCCAGCAGCAGCCGTCCGCTGGGCACCGACGCCTATGGCTACACCTTC. The encoded protein is CASSSRPLGTDAYGYTF.

This chain uses TRBV5-1 with TRBJ2-1, with 10 bases fitting TRBD2. Per the germline V gene, CDR1 is SGHRS and CDR2 is YFSETQ. V was pared by 0 bases and J by 0 bases, with 3 bases of the junction left unmatched. The CDR3 runs 17 residues. The CDR3 protein is CASSLEVAGGSYNEQFF. The CDR3 DNA follows: TGCGCCAGCAGCTTGGAGGTAGCGGGGGGCTCCTACAATGAGCAGTTCTTC.

This clone was seen a handful of times. The genes are TRBV13 and TRBJ1-2; no definite D call. The CDR3 spans 12 residues. V lost 8 bases to trimming and J lost 4 bases, with 11 bases between them. Germline V lookup: CDR1 PRHDT, CDR2 FYEKMQ (reference sequence). The CDR3 DNA reads TGTGCCAGCGGAGGGCAGTTCTATGGCTACACCTTC. It translates to CASGGQFYGYTF.

The chain carries TRBV9 and TRBJ2-1; TRBD2 might be the D (6 bases). Looked up from germline, CDR1 is SGDLS and CDR2 is YYNGEE. The CDR3 spans 14 residues. V lost 3 bases to trimming and J lost 5 bases, with 12 bases between them. This CDR3 is CASSAWTGDNEQFF. In DNA, the CDR3 is TGTGCCAGCAGCGCATGGACGGGGGACAATGAGCAGTTCTTC.

This rearrangement joins TRBV27 to TRBJ1-3; 8 bases line up with TRBD1. With V trimmed by 5 bases and J by 2 bases, 8 bases remained unmatched. The CDR3 totals 16 residues. Germline values: CDR1 MNHEY, CDR2 SMNVEV (reference sequence). CDR3 coding DNA: TGTGCCAGCAGTCCGCGGACAGGGCGGACTGGAAACACCATATATTTT. This encodes CASSPRTGRTGNTIYF.

The rearrangement uses TRBV4-1 and TRBJ2-7; D gene uncertain. V gave up 1 base and J gave up 5 bases, with 6 bases separating them. This CDR3 has 12 residues. Looked up from germline, CDR1 is MGHRA and CDR2 is YSYEKL. The DNA for the CDR3 is TGCGCCAGCAGCCAAGCTCGCGACGAGCAGTACTTC. Protein product: CASSQARDEQYF.